This section outlines one T cell receptor beta chain sequence together with its context. Its antigen is not known. The CDR3 is 15 amino acids. V gave up 0 bases and J gave up 1 base, with 8 bases separating them. Germline loops: CDR1 SGHRS, CDR2 YFSETQ. This record belongs to a study of cytomegalovirus exposure and HLA in healthy donors. Study outcomes and limitations: The study dropped some indistinguishable V segments, TRBV6-2 and TRBV6-3 among them. Trimming of TCR beta V- and J-genes showed a link, identified in a later analysis, to a missense DCLRE1C variant. Generally TCR sequences proved uncommon, though certain public TCRs appeared in numerous donors.

Healthy bone marrow donors made up the donors. The PCR used 60 Vbeta and 13 Jbeta primers. Generated by immunoSEQ multiplex PCR, the TCRdb table keeps only in-frame clones and is missing some. The sample has about 120,000 clones; 81% are singletons. The chain recombines TRBV5-1 with TRBJ2-1, with D perhaps TRBD2 (5 bases). The sequence came from a woman in her 30s in good health and CMV-seronegative. The sequenced material came from PBMCs. The CDR3 nucleotides read TGCGCCAGCAGCTTGGACAGCGGATCCTACAATGAGCAGTTCTTC. Translation gives CASSLDSGSYNEQFF. The whole variable domain, filled in from reference TRBV5-1 and TRBJ2-1, reads KAGVTQTPRYLIKTRGQQVTLSCSPISGHRSVSWYQQTPGQGLQFLFEYFSETQRNKGNFPGRFSGRQFSNSRSEMNVSTLELGDSALYLCASSLDSGSYNEQFFGPGTRLTVL.